This TCR beta chain was sequenced for a study of cytotoxic CD8 clonotypes in ibrutinib-treated CLL. Study information: Median treatment time before response sampling was 12 months, range 6 to 36. Mean productive templates were around 240,000; mean productive rearrangements were 94,082.

Findings and caveats of the study: Researchers report that baseline clonality outpaced age-matched healthy donors and tracked circulating CD8+ T-cell counts. Higher clonality was seen at ibrutinib response and a return toward baseline at progression.

Sequencing used immunoSEQ multiplex PCR; TCRdb keeps in-frame clones, though not all of them. The sample contains 130,000 or so clones, 60% to 85% of which appear only once. CDR3 length: 15 residues. Between the trimmed V and J ends, which lost 4 bases and 3 bases, there was a span of 15 bases. From germline, CDR1 is SGDLS and CDR2 YYNGEE. A single count supports this clone. Its antigen is undetermined. The TCR sequence derives from a human donor with chronic lymphocytic leukemia. The genes are TRBV9 and TRBJ2-3; D perhaps matches TRBD2 (6 bases). The specimen was PBMCs, collected after 12 months of ibrutinib treatment. The CDR3 DNA reads TGTGCCAGCAGCACCGGGGTAGCGGTAACAGATACGCAGTATTTT. It yields the protein CASSTGVAVTDTQYF.